One and the same sample provided the 32 T cell receptor beta chains below, sequenced in a study of blood T cells in healthy people across ages. A sample-barcoded 5' primer and a J-beta primer mix were used in a second PCR of about 7 to 11 cycles. TCRdb analysed the 5' RACE reads with MiXCR anew, one entry per CDR3 protein. The data hold roughly 1.5 million distinct CDR3 sequences, with about 45% observed a single time. Sequencing was carried out using blood. All receptors derive from a woman aged 18-30 years in good health.

With respect to this clonotype: One end of the junction does not line up with germline, which may come from a read error. The chain combines TRBV4-2 with TRBJ2-4; 9 bases fit TRBD2. The CDR3 has 14 amino acids. The germline gives CDR1 LGHNA, CDR2 YNFKEQ. The CDR3 spells CVSSQEGTSNIQYF. Here the CDR3 DNA reads TGTGTCAGCAGCCAAGAGGGGACTAGCAACATTCAGTACTTC.

The chain joins TRBV4-3 to TRBJ2-3; D is undetermined. V gave up 1 base and J gave up 4 bases, with 6 bases separating them. The length of the CDR3 is 13 residues. Germline assignment: CDR1 LGHNA and CDR2 YSLEER. CDR3 region: CASSQAHPDTQYF. CDR3 sequence (DNA): TGCGCCAGCAGCCAAGCCCACCCAGATACGCAGTATTTT.

The chain's CDR3 is CSARPSVGANEKLFF. The CDR3 DNA reads as TGCAGTGCTAGGCCAAGTGTCGGGGCAAATGAAAAACTGTTTTTT. V is TRBV20-1 and J is TRBJ1-4, with D maybe TRBD1 (5 bases). There are 15 residues in the CDR3. Trimming left V 3 bases short and J 5 bases short, with 16 bases between. Germline assignment: CDR1 DFQATT and CDR2 SNEGSKA (reference sequence).

This sequence joins TRBV27 and TRBJ1-2, with TRBD1 identical over 7 bases. Germline V gives CDR1 MNHEY, CDR2 SMNVEV (reference sequence). With 2 bases clipped from V and 4 bases from J, the junction kept 7 bases outside the gene matches. The CDR3 consists of 15 residues. CDR3 region: CASSLKDRPGYGYTF. DNA of the CDR3: TGTGCCAGCAGTTTAAAGGACAGGCCTGGCTATGGCTACACCTTC.

The chain links TRBV6-6 to TRBJ1-2; 8 nucleotides agree with TRBD1. CDR3 length equals 13 residues. V trimming: 5 bases; J trimming: 6 bases; junction bases outside the gene matches: 5. Germline CDR1 reads MNHNY; CDR2 reads SVGAGI (reference sequence). The CDR3 DNA reads TGTGCCAGCAGTGACAGGGGACTGGATGGCTACACCTTC. It is translated as CASSDRGLDGYTF.

The V call is TRBV4-1, the J call TRBJ1-4; D ambiguous. The V and J ends lost 4 bases and 8 bases respectively, with 17 bases between them. The germline V gene encodes CDR1 MGHRA and CDR2 YSYEKL. The CDR3 is made up of 15 amino acids. The CDR3 region has the DNA TGCGCCAGCAGCCCAACTTTTGGACGGGGAGAAAAACTGTTTTTT. Translation: CASSPTFGRGEKLFF.

V gene TRBV7-2 combines with J gene TRBJ1-1, with TRBD1 as a possible D gene (5 bases). Germline loops: CDR1 SGHTA, CDR2 FQGNSA. V gave up 2 bases and J gave up 1 base, with 14 bases separating them. The CDR3 consists of 16 residues. The CDR3 nucleotides read TGTGCCAGCAGCTTAAGGGCAGGGTTCTCGAACACTGAAGCTTTCTTT. Encoded protein: CASSLRAGFSNTEAFF.

This clonotype was observed a few times. This sequence joins TRBV7-8 and TRBJ1-1, with D unclear. The germline CDR1 and CDR2 sequences are SGHVS and FQNEAQ. The CDR3 loop spans 13 amino acids. V was shortened by 5 bases and J by 0 bases, with 7 bases between the two germline ends. CDR3 sequence: CASSNQMNTEAFF. CDR3 DNA: TGTGCCAGCAGCAACCAGATGAACACTGAAGCTTTCTTT.

The chain couples TRBV12-3 or TRBV12-4 to TRBJ2-3; D remains unclear. The CDR3 length is 14 residues. The germline V and J ends were trimmed by 3 bases and 3 bases, with 10 bases remaining between them. The CDR3 reads CASSFMALTDTQYF. Here the CDR3 DNA reads TGTGCCAGCAGTTTTATGGCGCTAACAGATACGCAGTATTTT.

J is TRBJ1-2 and V is TRBV27; tentatively, D is TRBD1 (6 bases). The V gene lost 4 bases and the J gene lost 3 bases, with 15 bases spanning the gap. Germline CDR1 and CDR2: MNHEY and SMNVEV (reference sequence). The CDR3 extends over 15 amino acids. In DNA, the CDR3 is TGTGCCAGCAGTTCCACCGGGACAAAATACTATGGCTACACCTTC. Amino acid sequence: CASSSTGTKYYGYTF.

The CDR3 sequence: CSAFRQYEQYF. As DNA, the CDR3 is TGCAGTGCTTTTCGACAGTATGAGCAGTACTTC. V and J are TRBV20-1 and TRBJ2-5; a weak D match, TRBD1 (5 bases). This CDR3 has 11 amino acids. The V end was cut by 5 bases, the J end by 11 bases, with 15 bases between. Per the germline V gene, CDR1 is DFQATT and CDR2 is SNEGSKA (reference sequence).

This clonotype has a handful of counts. This chain joins TRBV29-1 and TRBJ1-2; the D is unclear. V was shortened by 7 bases and J by 7 bases, with 10 bases between the two germline ends. Germline V gene lookup returns CDR1 SQVTM and CDR2 ANQGSEA. The CDR3 is 10 residues long. As DNA, the CDR3 is TGCAGCGCCCTGCATAGTGGCTACACCTTC. Protein product: CSALHSGYTF.

The chain employs TRBV6-6 and TRBJ1-1; 7 bases are a match to TRBD1. Germline trimming cut 2 bases from V and 8 bases from J; bases unmatched to any gene: 5. There are 13 residues in the CDR3. Germline lookup yields CDR1 MNHNY and CDR2 SVGAGI (reference sequence). CDR3 DNA: TGTGCCAGCAGTTACGCCGGGACAGACGAAGCTTTCTTT. It codes for CASSYAGTDEAFF.

This rearrangement joins TRBV9 to TRBJ1-2; D is unresolved. Per the germline V gene, CDR1 is SGDLS and CDR2 is YYNGEE. The CDR3 totals 15 residues. V was cut by 3 bases and J by 3 bases, with 15 bases left in between. The CDR3 region is CASSEEPAADYGYTF. In nucleotides, the CDR3 is TGTGCCAGCAGCGAGGAGCCGGCTGCAGACTATGGCTACACCTTC.

This clonotype appeared a few times. In nucleotides, the CDR3 is TGCGCCAGCAGCCCGGGACTAGCGGGAACCTCTAGCACAGATACGCAGTATTTT. This encodes CASSPGLAGTSSTDTQYF. This chain uses TRBV4-3 with TRBJ2-3, with TRBD2 matching 13 bases. This CDR3 spans 18 amino acids. The trim removed 4 bases at V and 0 bases at J, leaving 7 bases unmatched. The V gene's germline CDR1 is LGHNA and CDR2 YSLEER.

This chain connects TRBV29-1 to TRBJ1-2; D may be TRBD1 (5 bases). The germline gives CDR1 SQVTM, CDR2 ANQGSEA. The CDR3 extends over 14 amino acids. V was pared by 1 base and J by 4 bases, with 13 bases between. The CDR3 DNA follows: TGCAGCGTTGAAGGGGCCCAGGGACCCTATGGCTACACCTTC. As protein: CSVEGAQGPYGYTF.

There are a few counts of this clonotype. J is TRBJ2-7 and V is TRBV29-1; D remains ambiguous. Trimming took off 0 bases at V and 3 bases at J, with 9 bases between the two ends. The germline V gene has CDR1 SQVTM and CDR2 ANQGSEA. This CDR3 comprises 13 residues. The CDR3 nucleotides are TGCAGCGTTGAAGATCTCGCAGACTACGAGCAGTACTTC. Translated: CSVEDLADYEQYF.

The chain couples TRBV5-1 to TRBJ2-2, with D perhaps assigned TRBD1 or TRBD2 (5 bases each). Germline CDR1 reads SGHRS; CDR2 reads YFSETQ. V was shortened by 3 bases and J by 6 bases, with 21 bases between the two germline ends. The CDR3 runs to 17 residues. The CDR3: CASSSSRRDHVPGELFF. The CDR3 region has the DNA TGCGCCAGCAGCTCTTCTCGCCGGGACCATGTCCCCGGGGAGCTGTTTTTT.

The chain has TRBV6-2 or TRBV6-3 and TRBJ2-3; 8 positions match TRBD2. From germline, CDR1 is MNHEY and CDR2 SVGEGT. There are 16 residues in the CDR3. The ends lost 6 bases at V and 4 bases at J; junction bases unmatched: 12. The CDR3: CASSPKSGSVPDTQYF. The DNA of the CDR3 is TGTGCCAGCAGCCCTAAGAGCGGGAGTGTTCCAGATACGCAGTATTTT.

The chain recombines TRBV20-1 with TRBJ2-1; TRBD2 agrees at 7 bases. Per the germline V gene, CDR1 is DFQATT and CDR2 is SNEGSKA (reference sequence). The trim removed 6 bases at V and 9 bases at J, leaving 14 bases unmatched. The CDR3 has 14 amino acids. CDR3 region: CSAPLAAGVSEQFF. The CDR3, as DNA: TGCAGTGCCCCACTAGCCGCGGGAGTGAGTGAGCAGTTCTTC.

This clonotype was found a few times. This rearrangement joins TRBV6-4 to TRBJ2-7, with TRBD2 as a possible D gene (8 bases). The CDR3 sequence is 17 residues long. Germline V CDR1 and CDR2: MRHNA, SNTAGT. V was shortened by 3 bases and J by 4 bases, with 22 bases between the two germline ends. The CDR3 here is CASSEGPGVAGQYEQYF. The CDR3 nucleotides read TGTGCCAGCAGTGAAGGCCCGGGGGTAGCGGGACAGTACGAGCAGTACTTC.

The chain employs TRBV20-1 and TRBJ1-2, with a tentative D call TRBD1 (5 bases). The CDR3 spans 14 residues. V was shortened by 0 bases and J by 4 bases, with 12 bases between the two germline ends. Germline V CDR1 and CDR2: DFQATT, SNEGSKA (reference sequence). The CDR3 loop is CSAREQGVGYGYTF. In DNA, the CDR3 is TGCAGTGCTAGAGAGCAGGGTGTTGGCTATGGCTACACCTTC.

This clonotype was seen a few times. The gene calls are TRBV9 and TRBJ2-1, with 7 bases lining up with TRBD2. Germline lookup yields CDR1 SGDLS and CDR2 YYNGEE. The trim removed 4 bases at V and 9 bases at J, leaving 13 bases unmatched. The CDR3 totals 15 residues. The CDR3 region has the DNA TGTGCCAGCAGCCCCCCTGGAGGGAGGGCTGGTGAGCAGTTCTTC. It is translated as CASSPPGGRAGEQFF.

The chain combines TRBV11-2 with TRBJ2-7, with D maybe TRBD1 (6 bases). Germline V gives CDR1 SGHAT, CDR2 FQNNGV. CDR3 length: 14 amino acids. Trimming cost V 5 bases and J 2 bases, with 13 bases left between them. CDR3 in DNA: TGTGCCAGCAGCGCAGTGGACAGCACCTACGAGCAGTACTTC. Translation: CASSAVDSTYEQYF.

The chain couples TRBV4-3 to TRBJ2-5; no firm D call. Trimming took off 3 bases at V and 7 bases at J, with 15 bases between the two ends. The CDR3 runs to 14 residues. Germline V lookup: CDR1 LGHNA, CDR2 YSLEER. This chain's CDR3 is CASSQGMGLGTQYF. The CDR3 DNA reads as TGCGCCAGCAGCCAGGGGATGGGATTGGGGACCCAGTACTTC.

This clonotype was seen a handful of times. The rearrangement links TRBV12-3 or TRBV12-4 to TRBJ2-3, with D possibly matching TRBD1 (5 bases). The CDR3 totals 14 residues. V lost 3 bases to trimming and J lost 7 bases, with 14 bases between them. In DNA form, the CDR3 reads TGTGCCAGCAGTTTGAGGCAGGGTGGAAATACGCAGTATTTT. Its protein is CASSLRQGGNTQYF.

The chain recombines TRBV10-3 with TRBJ2-3; 11 bases fit TRBD2. The trim removed 7 bases at V and 2 bases at J, leaving 5 bases unmatched. Germline values: CDR1 ENHRY, CDR2 SYGVKD. This CDR3 region has 15 residues. The CDR3 DNA reads TGTGCCATCACCCCGGGACTAGCGGACACAGATACGCAGTATTTT. It is translated as CAITPGLADTDTQYF.

This clonotype was detected a few times. V is TRBV3-1 and J is TRBJ2-7, with D tentatively TRBD1 (6 bases). V lost 6 bases and J 5 bases, leaving 14 bases between the germline ends. Germline V gene lookup returns CDR1 LGHDT and CDR2 YNNKEL (reference sequence). This CDR3 spans 13 amino acids. CDR3 DNA: TGTGCCAGCAGAGAACAGGGAACCCACGAGCAGTACTTC. This encodes CASREQGTHEQYF.

The J gene is TRBJ2-1, the V gene TRBV29-1; D remains ambiguous. Germline V gene lookup returns CDR1 SQVTM and CDR2 ANQGSEA. The CDR3 runs to 15 residues. V was cut by 0 bases and J by 0 bases, with 9 bases left in between. The CDR3 sequence: CSVEDWTDSYNEQFF. The CDR3 region has the DNA TGCAGCGTTGAAGACTGGACGGACTCCTACAATGAGCAGTTCTTC.

This clonotype came up many times. The rearrangement joins TRBV29-1 to TRBJ1-2; D uncertain. V dropped 5 bases and J dropped 3 bases, with 10 bases sitting between them. CDR1 and CDR2 (germline): SQVTM, ANQGSEA. This CDR3 contains 12 residues. The CDR3 protein is CSVRVSYYGYTF. The DNA for the CDR3 is TGCAGCGTTAGGGTCAGCTACTATGGCTACACCTTC. Full variable domain (remainder filled in from reference TRBV29-1 and TRBJ1-2): SAVISQKPSRDICQRGTSLTIQCQVDSQVTMMFWYRQQPGQSLTLIATANQGSEATYESGFVIDKFPISRPNLTFSTLTVSNMSPEDSSIYLCSVRVSYYGYTFGSGTRLTVV.

This clonotype appeared a few times. This chain links TRBV7-2 with TRBJ1-2; D may be TRBD1 (5 bases). Per germline, CDR1 SGHTA and CDR2 FQGNSA. V was trimmed by 5 bases and J by 4 bases, leaving 14 bases between them. The CDR3 length is 14 residues. CDR3 residues: CASSNQGARYGYTF. The CDR3 DNA follows: TGTGCCAGCAGCAACCAAGGGGCCCGCTATGGCTACACCTTC.

This clonotype was detected a few times. The chain uses TRBV4-2 and TRBJ2-5, with D possibly TRBD2 on 6 matching bases. This CDR3 is 14 amino acids long. Germline CDR1 and CDR2: LGHNA and YNFKEQ. V lost 0 bases, J lost 4 bases, and 9 bases lay in between. The CDR3 sequence: CASSQDWGGETQYF. The CDR3 coding sequence is TGTGCCAGCAGCCAAGATTGGGGAGGAGAGACCCAGTACTTC.